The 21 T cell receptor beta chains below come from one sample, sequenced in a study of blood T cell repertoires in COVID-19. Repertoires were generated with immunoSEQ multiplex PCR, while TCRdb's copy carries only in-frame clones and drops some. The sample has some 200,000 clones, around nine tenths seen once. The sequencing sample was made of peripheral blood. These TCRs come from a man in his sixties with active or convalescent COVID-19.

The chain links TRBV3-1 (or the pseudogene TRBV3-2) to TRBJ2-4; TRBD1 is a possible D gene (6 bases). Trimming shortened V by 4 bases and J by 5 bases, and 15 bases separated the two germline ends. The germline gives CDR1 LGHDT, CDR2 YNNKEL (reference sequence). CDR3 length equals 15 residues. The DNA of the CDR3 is TGTGCCAGCAGCCTTTCAGACAGGTATCAAAACATTCAGTACTTC. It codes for CASSLSDRYQNIQYF.

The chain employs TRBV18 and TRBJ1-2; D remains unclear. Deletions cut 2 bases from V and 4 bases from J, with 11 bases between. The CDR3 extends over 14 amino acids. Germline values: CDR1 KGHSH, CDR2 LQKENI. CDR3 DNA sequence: TGTGCCAGCTCACCAGGAAGCAGAGGCTATGGCTACACCTTC. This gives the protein CASSPGSRGYGYTF.

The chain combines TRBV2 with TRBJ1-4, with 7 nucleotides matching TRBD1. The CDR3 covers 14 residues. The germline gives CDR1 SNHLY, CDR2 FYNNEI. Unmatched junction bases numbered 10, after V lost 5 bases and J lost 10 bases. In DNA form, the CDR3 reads TGTGCCAGCAGTATAGACAGGGACCTTGGAAAACTGTTTTTT. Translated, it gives CASSIDRDLGKLFF.

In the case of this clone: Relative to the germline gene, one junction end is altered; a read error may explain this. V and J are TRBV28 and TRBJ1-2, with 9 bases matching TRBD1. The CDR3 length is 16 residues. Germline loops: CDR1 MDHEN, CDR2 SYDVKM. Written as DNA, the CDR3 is TGTGCCAGCAGTTGGAAACAGGGGGCGCGTAGATCTCTGTTGGCCTTC. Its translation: CASSWKQGARRSLLAF.

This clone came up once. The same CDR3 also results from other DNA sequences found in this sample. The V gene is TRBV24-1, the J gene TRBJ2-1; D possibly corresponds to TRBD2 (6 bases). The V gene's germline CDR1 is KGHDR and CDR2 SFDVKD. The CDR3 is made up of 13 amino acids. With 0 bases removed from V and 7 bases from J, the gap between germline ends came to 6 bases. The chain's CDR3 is CATSDLGGNEQFF. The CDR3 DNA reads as TGTGCCACCAGTGATTTGGGGGGGAATGAGCAGTTCTTC.

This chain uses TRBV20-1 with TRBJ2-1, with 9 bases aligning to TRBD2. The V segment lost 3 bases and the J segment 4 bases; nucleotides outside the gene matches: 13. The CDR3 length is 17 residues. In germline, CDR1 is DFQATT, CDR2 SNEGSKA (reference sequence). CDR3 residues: CSASALFGLAGYNEQFF. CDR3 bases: TGCAGTGCTAGTGCCCTATTTGGTCTAGCGGGGTACAATGAGCAGTTCTTC.

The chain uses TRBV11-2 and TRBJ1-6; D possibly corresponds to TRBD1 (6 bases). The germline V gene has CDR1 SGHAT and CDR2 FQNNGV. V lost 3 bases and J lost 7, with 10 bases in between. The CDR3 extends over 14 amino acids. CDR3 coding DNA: TGTGCCAGCAGCTTGAGGCAGGGGAATTCACCCCTCCACTTT. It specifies CASSLRQGNSPLHF.

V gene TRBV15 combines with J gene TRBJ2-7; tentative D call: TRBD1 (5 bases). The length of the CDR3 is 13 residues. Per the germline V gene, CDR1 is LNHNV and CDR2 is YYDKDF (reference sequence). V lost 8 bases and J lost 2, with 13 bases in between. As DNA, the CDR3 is TGTGCCACCTCAAGGGGCGGACCCTACGAGCAGTACTTC. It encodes CATSRGGPYEQYF.

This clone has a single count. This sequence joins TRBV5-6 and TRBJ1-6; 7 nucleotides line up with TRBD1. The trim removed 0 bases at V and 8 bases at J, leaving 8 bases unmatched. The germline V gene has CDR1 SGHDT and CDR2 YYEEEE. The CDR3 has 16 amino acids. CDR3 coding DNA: TGTGCCAGCAGCTTGGGCAGGGGGGCAGTTGATTCACCCCTCCACTTT. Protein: CASSLGRGAVDSPLHF.

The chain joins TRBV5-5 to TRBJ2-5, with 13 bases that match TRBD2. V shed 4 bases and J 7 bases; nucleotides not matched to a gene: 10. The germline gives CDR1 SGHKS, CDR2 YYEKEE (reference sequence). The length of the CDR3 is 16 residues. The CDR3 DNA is TGTGCCAGCAGCACAGGACTAGCGGGGGTGCTCGGGACCCAGTACTTC. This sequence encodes CASSTGLAGVLGTQYF. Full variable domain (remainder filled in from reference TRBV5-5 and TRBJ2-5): DAGVTQSPTHLIKTRGQQVTLRCSPISGHKSVSWYQQVLGQGPQFIFQYYEKEERGRGNFPDRFSARQFPNYSSELNVNALLLGDSALYLCASSTGLAGVLGTQYFGPGTRLLVL.

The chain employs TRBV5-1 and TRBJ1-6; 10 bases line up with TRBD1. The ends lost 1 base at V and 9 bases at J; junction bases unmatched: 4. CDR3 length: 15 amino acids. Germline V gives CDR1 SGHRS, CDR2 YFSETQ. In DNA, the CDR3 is TGCGCCAGCAGCTTGACCGGGACAGGGGCTTCACCCCTCCACTTT. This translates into CASSLTGTGASPLHF.

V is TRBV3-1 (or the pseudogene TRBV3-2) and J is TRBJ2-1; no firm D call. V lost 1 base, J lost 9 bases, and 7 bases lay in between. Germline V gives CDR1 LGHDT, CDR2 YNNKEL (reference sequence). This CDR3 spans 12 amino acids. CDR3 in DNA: TGTGCCAGCAGCCAAGTTTCTAGTGAGCAGTTCTTC. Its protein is CASSQVSSEQFF.

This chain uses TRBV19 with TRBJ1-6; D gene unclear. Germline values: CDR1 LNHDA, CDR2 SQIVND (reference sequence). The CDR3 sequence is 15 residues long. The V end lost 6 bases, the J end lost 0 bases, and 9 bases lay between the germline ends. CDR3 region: CASRAPRSYNSPLHF. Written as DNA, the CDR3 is TGTGCCAGTAGAGCCCCCCGCTCCTATAATTCACCCCTCCACTTT.

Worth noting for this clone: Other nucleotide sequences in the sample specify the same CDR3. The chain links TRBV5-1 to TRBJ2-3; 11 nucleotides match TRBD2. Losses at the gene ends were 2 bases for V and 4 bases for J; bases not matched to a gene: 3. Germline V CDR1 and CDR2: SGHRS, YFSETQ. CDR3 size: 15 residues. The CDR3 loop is CASSFSGGAADTQYF. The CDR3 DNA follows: TGCGCCAGCAGCTTTAGCGGGGGGGCCGCAGATACGCAGTATTTT.

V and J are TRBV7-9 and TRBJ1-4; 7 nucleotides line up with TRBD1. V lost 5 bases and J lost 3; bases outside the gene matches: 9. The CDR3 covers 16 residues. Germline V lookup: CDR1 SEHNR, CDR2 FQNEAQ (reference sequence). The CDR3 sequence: CASSLERGLANEKLFF. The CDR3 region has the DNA TGTGCCAGCAGCCTTGAGAGGGGGCTGGCTAATGAAAAACTGTTTTTT.

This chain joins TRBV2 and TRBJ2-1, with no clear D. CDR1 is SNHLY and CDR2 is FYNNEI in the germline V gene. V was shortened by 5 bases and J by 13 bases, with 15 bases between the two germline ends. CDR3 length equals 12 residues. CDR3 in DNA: TGTGCCAGCAGTCCCACGTTGGCAGGACAGTTCTTC. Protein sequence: CASSPTLAGQFF.

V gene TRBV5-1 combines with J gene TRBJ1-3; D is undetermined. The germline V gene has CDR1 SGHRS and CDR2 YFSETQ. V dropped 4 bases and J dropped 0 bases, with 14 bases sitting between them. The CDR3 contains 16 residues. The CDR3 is CASSKGGRSSGNTIYF. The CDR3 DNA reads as TGCGCCAGCAGCAAAGGCGGGAGGAGCTCTGGAAACACCATATATTTT.

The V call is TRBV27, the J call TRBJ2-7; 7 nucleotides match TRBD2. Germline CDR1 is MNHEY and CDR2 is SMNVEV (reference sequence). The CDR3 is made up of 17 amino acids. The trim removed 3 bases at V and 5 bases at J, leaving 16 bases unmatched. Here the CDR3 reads CASSFRRGSEGSHEQYF. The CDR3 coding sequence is TGTGCCAGCAGTTTTCGGCGGGGGTCAGAGGGATCTCACGAGCAGTACTTC.

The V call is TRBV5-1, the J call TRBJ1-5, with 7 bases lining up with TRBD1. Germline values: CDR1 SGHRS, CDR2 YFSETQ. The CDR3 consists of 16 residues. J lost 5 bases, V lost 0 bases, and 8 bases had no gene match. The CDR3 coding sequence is TGCGCCAGCAGCTTGGTAGTCCAGGGGGGCGATCAGCCCCAGCATTTT. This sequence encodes CASSLVVQGGDQPQHF.

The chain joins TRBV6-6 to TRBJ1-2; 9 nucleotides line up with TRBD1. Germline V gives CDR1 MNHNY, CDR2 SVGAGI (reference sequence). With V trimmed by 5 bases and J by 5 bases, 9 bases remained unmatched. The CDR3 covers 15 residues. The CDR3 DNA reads TGTGCCAGCAGTGCTCGAGGAGACAGGGGGTATGGCTACACCTTC. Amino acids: CASSARGDRGYGYTF.

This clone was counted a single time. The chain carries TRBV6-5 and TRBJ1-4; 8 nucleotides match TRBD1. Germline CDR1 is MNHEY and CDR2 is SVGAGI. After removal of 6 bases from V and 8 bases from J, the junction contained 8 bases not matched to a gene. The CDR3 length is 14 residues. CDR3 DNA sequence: TGTGCCAGCAGCGGGACAGGCTGGGACGAAAAACTGTTTTTT. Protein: CASSGTGWDEKLFF.